The rows below give T cell receptor beta chains drawn from one sample of a study of blood T cell repertoires in COVID-19. Profiling relied on immunoSEQ multiplex PCR, and the TCRdb table lists in-frame clones only, not all of them. The sample consists of about 150,000 clones, 70% to 90% of them appearing once. Sequences were obtained from peripheral blood. The receptors derive from a woman aged 80 or older with COVID-19, enrolled during active disease. CDR3s include the opening cysteine and the closing phenylalanine or tryptophan. The D gene is left open where the match is weak. Some rows have no size entry. The others give once, few or many, or a class for an expanded clone.

D: NA; size: NA; V: TRBV29-1; J: TRBJ2-3; DNA: TGCAGCGCGGGGGATGGGCATACGCAGTATTTT; CDR3: CSAGDGHTQYF
D: NA; size: NA; V: TRBV28; J: TRBJ1-2; DNA: TGTGCCAGCAGTTTGGAGACGTCCTATGGCTACACCTTC; CDR3: CASSLETSYGYTF
D: NA; size: NA; V: TRBV28; J: TRBJ2-1; DNA: TGTGCCAGCAGTTTAGACTCGTACAATGAGCAGTTCTTC; CDR3: CASSLDSYNEQFF
D: NA; size: once; V: TRBV28; J: TRBJ1-5; DNA: TGTGCCAGCAGTACCAATACGGGACACTTCAATCAGCCCCAGCATTTT; CDR3: CASSTNTGHFNQPQHF
D: TRBD1; size: NA; V: TRBV12-3/TRBV12-4; J: TRBJ1-1; DNA: TGTGCCAGCAGTTTGGGACAGGAAGCTTTCTTT; CDR3: CASSLGQEAFF
D: TRBD2; size: NA; V: TRBV7-9; J: TRBJ2-7; DNA: TGTGCCAGCAGCTTAGGGCTAGCGGACTACGAGCAGTACTTC; CDR3: CASSLGLADYEQYF
D: TRBD2; size: NA; V: TRBV5-1; J: TRBJ2-5; DNA: TGCGCCAGCAGCTTGGCGCGGACTAGCGGGAGGGCCTCTGGTGAGACCCAGTACTTC; CDR3: CASSLARTSGRASGETQYF
D: NA; size: NA; V: TRBV28; J: TRBJ1-4; DNA: TGTGCCAGCACCGAGCCCGGGGTAGTAACTAATGAAAAACTGTTTTTT; CDR3: CASTEPGVVTNEKLFF
D: TRBD2; size: NA; V: TRBV10-3; J: TRBJ2-7; DNA: TGTGCCATCAGCACTAGCGGGGGGGCATACGAGCAGTACTTC; CDR3: CAISTSGGAYEQYF
D: NA; size: few; V: TRBV12-3/TRBV12-4; J: TRBJ1-2; DNA: TGTGCCAGCAGGATTGACAGTTCCTATGGCTACACCTTC; CDR3: CASRIDSSYGYTF
D: NA; size: NA; V: TRBV13; J: TRBJ2-6; DNA: TGTGCCAGCAGCTTAGGCATGACTGCTGGGGCCAACGTCCTGACTTTC; CDR3: CASSLGMTAGANVLTF
D: NA; size: NA; V: TRBV3-1/TRBV3-2; J: TRBJ2-7; DNA: TGTGCCAGCAGCCAACAGGGGACCCACGAGCAGTACTTC; CDR3: CASSQQGTHEQYF
D: NA; size: NA; V: TRBV5-6; J: TRBJ1-1; DNA: TGTGCCAGCAGCCCCGGACAGTACACTGAAGCTTTCTTT; CDR3: CASSPGQYTEAFF
D: NA; size: many; V: TRBV18; J: TRBJ1-5; DNA: TGTGCCAGCTCACCAGAGGGGGTTCTGGTCAATCAGCCCCAGCATTTT; CDR3: CASSPEGVLVNQPQHF
D: NA; size: NA; V: TRBV5-6; J: TRBJ1-1; DNA: TGTGCCAGCAGCTTTTTAGGGGAGGGCACTGAAGCTTTCTTT; CDR3: CASSFLGEGTEAFF
D: TRBD1; size: NA; V: TRBV5-1; J: TRBJ1-2; DNA: TGCGCCAGCAGCCCGGGACAGTCTGGAGCTAACTATGGCTACACCTTC; CDR3: CASSPGQSGANYGYTF
D: TRBD1; size: NA; V: TRBV5-1; J: TRBJ1-2; DNA: TGCGCCAGCAGCCTAGGGGACAGCACCTATGGCTACACCTTC; CDR3: CASSLGDSTYGYTF
D: NA; size: NA; V: TRBV5-5; J: TRBJ2-1; DNA: TGTGCCAGCAGCTTGGGGTCGGCGGCGGTCTACAATGAGCAGTTCTTC; CDR3: CASSLGSAAVYNEQFF
D: TRBD1; size: NA; V: TRBV18; J: TRBJ1-5; DNA: TGTGCCAGCTCACCACCTGGGACAGGGAGTCAGCCCCAGCATTTT; CDR3: CASSPPGTGSQPQHF
D: TRBD1; size: NA; V: TRBV5-4; J: TRBJ1-2; DNA: TGTGCCAGCAGCGCCTCGACAGGGACAAACTATGGCTACACCTTC; CDR3: CASSASTGTNYGYTF
D: NA; size: once; V: TRBV11-1; J: TRBJ2-4; DNA: TGTGCCAGCAGCTTAAGACTCCCTATAGACATTCAGTACTTC; CDR3: CASSLRLPIDIQYF